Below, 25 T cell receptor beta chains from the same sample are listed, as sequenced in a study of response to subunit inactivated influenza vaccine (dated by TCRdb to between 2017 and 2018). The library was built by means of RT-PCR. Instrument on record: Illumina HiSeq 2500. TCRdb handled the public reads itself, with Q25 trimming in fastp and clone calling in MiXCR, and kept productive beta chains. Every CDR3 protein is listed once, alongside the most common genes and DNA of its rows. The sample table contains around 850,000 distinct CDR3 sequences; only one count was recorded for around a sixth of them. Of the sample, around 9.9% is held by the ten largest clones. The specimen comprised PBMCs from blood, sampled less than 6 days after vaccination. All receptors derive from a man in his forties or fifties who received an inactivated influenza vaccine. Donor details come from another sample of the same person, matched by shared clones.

The CDR3 sequence is CASSPHAYNEQFF. In nucleotides, the CDR3 is TGTGCCAGCAGCCCCCATGCCTACAATGAGCAGTTCTTC. J is TRBJ2-1 and V is TRBV28; D unresolved. Germline V CDR1 and CDR2: MDHEN, SYDVKM. This CDR3 has 13 amino acids. V was clipped by 6 bases and J by 2 bases, with 8 bases between them.

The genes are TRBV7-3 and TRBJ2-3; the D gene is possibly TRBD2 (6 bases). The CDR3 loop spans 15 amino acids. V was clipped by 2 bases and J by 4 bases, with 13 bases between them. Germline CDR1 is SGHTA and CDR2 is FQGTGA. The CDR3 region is CASSLSSGSSDTQYF. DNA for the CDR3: TGTGCCAGCAGCTTATCCTCCGGGAGCTCAGATACGCAGTATTTT.

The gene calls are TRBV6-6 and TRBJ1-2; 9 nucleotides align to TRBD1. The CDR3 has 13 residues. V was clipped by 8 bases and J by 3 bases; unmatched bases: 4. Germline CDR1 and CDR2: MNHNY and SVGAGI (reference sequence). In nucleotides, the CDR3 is TGTGCCAGCGGGGACAGGGAGGACTATGGCTACACCTTC. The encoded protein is CASGDREDYGYTF.

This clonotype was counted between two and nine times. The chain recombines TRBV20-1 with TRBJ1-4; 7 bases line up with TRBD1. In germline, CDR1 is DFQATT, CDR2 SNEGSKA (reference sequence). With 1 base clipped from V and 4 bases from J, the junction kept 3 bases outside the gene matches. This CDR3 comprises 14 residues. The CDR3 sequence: CSARATGHNEKLFF. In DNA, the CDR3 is TGCAGTGCTAGAGCGACAGGGCATAATGAAAAACTGTTTTTT.

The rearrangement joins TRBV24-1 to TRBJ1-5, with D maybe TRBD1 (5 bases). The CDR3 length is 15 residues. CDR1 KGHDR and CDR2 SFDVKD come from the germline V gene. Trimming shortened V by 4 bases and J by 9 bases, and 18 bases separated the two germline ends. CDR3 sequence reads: CATSDHYRSKVPQHF. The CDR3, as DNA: TGTGCCACCAGTGACCACTACAGGTCCAAGGTGCCCCAGCATTTT.

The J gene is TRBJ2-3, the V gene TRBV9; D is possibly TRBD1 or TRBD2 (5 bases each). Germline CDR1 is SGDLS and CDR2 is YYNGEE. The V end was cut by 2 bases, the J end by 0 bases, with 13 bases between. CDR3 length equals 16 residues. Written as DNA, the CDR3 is TGTGCCAGCAGCGTTGCCGGGGCCGTGAGCACAGATACGCAGTATTTT. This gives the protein CASSVAGAVSTDTQYF.

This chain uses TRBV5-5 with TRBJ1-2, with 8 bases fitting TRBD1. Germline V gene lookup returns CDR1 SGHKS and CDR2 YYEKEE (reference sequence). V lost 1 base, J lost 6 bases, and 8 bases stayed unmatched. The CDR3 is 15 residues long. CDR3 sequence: CASSLYARGRDGYTF. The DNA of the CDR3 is TGTGCCAGCAGCTTGTATGCCAGGGGGCGAGATGGCTACACCTTC.

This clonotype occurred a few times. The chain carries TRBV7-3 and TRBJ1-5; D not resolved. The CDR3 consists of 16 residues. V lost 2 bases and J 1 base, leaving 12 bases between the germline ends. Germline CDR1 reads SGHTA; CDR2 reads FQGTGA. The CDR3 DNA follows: TGTGCCAGCAGCTTAGGTCAGGTAGGAAGCAATCAGCCCCAGCATTTT. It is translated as CASSLGQVGSNQPQHF.

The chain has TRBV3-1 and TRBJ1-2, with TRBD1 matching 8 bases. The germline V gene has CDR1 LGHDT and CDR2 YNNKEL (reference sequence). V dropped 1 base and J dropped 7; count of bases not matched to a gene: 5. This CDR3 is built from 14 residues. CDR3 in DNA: TGTGCCAGCAGCCAAGCGACAGGGGTAGGTGGCTACACCTTC. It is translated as CASSQATGVGGYTF.

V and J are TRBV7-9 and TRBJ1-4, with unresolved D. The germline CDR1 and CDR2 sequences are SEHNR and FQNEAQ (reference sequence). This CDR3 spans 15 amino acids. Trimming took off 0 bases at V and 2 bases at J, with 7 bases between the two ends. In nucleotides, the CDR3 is TGTGCCAGCAGCTTAGCCCGGGATACTAATGAAAAACTGTTTTTT. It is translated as CASSLARDTNEKLFF. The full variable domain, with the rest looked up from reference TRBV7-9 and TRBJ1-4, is DTGVSQNPRHKITKRGQNVTFRCDPISEHNRLYWYRQTLGQGPEFLTYFQNEAQLEKSRLLSDRFSAERPKGSFSTLEIQRTEQGDSAMYLCASSLARDTNEKLFFGSGTQLSVL.

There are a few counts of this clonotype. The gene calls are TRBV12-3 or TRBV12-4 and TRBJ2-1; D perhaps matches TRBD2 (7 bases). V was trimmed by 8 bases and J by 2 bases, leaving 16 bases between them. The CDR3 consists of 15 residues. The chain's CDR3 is CASLPGGVPYNEQFF. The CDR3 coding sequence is TGTGCCAGCCTCCCGGGGGGCGTCCCCTACAATGAGCAGTTCTTC.

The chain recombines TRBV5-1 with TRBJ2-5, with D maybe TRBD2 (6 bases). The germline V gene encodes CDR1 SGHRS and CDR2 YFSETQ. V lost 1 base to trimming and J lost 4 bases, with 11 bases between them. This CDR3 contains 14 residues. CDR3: CASSLTGDSETQYF. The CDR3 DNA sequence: TGCGCCAGCAGCTTGACGGGGGACTCAGAGACCCAGTACTTC.

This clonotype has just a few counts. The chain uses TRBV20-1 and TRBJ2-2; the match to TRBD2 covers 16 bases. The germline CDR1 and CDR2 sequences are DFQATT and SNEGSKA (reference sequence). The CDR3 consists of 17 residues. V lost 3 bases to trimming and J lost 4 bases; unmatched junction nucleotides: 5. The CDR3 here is CSASGTSGRARTGELFF. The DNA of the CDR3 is TGCAGTGCTAGTGGGACTAGCGGGAGGGCCCGCACCGGGGAGCTGTTTTTT.

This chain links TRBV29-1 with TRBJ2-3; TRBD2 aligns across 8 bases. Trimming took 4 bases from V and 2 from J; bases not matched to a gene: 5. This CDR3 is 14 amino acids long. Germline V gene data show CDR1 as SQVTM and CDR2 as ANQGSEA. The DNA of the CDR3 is TGCAGCGTTGGGCGGACTAGCATCACAGATACGCAGTATTTT. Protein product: CSVGRTSITDTQYF.

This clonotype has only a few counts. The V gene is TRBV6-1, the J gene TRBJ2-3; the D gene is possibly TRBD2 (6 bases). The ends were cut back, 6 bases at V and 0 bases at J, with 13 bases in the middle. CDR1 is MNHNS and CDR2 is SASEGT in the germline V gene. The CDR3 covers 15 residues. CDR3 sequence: CASRDAGTSTDTQYF. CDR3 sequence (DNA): TGTGCCAGCAGGGACGCAGGGACTAGCACAGATACGCAGTATTTT.

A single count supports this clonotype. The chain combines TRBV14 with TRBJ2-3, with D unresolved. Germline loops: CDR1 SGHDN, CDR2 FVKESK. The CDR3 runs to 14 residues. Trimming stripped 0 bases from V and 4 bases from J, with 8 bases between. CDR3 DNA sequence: TGTGCCAGCAGCCAAGATAGTTTAGCAGATACGCAGTATTTT. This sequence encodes CASSQDSLADTQYF.

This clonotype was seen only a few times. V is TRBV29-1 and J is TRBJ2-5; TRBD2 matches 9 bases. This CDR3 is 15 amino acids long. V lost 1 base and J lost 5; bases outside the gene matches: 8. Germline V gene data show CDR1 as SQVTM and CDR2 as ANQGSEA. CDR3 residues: CSVEGAGGNLETQYF. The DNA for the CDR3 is TGCAGCGTTGAAGGAGCGGGAGGTAATTTGGAGACCCAGTACTTC.

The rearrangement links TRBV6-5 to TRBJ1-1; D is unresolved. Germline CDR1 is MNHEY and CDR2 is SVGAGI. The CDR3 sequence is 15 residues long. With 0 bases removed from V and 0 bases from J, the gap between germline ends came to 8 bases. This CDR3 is CASSYSSSLNTEAFF. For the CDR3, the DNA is TGTGCCAGCAGTTACTCCTCATCGTTGAACACTGAAGCTTTCTTT.

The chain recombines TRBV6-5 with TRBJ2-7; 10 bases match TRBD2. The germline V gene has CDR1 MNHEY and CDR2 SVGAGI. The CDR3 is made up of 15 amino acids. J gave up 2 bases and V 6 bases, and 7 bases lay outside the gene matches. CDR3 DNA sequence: TGTGCCAGCAGCTACACTAGCGGGATTACCTACGAGCAGTACTTC. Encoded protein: CASSYTSGITYEQYF.

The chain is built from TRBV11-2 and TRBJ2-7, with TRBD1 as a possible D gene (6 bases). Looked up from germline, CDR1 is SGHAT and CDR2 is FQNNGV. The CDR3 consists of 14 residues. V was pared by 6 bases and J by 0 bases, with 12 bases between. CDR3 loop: CASSFNRDSYEQYF. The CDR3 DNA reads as TGTGCCAGCAGTTTCAACAGGGACTCCTACGAGCAGTACTTC.

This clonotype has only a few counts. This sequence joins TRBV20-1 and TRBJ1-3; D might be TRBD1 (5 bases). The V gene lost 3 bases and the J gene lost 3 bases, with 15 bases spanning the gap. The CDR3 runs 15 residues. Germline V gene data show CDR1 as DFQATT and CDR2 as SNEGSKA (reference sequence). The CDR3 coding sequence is TGCAGTGCTAGGCGCGACCGGGGGAATGGAAACACCATATATTTT. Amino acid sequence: CSARRDRGNGNTIYF.

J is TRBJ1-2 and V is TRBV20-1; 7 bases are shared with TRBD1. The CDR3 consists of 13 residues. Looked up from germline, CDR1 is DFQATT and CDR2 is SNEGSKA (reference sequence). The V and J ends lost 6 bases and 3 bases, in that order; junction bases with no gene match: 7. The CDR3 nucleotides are TGCAGTGCCCGACAGGGACCAGACTATGGCTACACCTTC. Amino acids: CSARQGPDYGYTF.

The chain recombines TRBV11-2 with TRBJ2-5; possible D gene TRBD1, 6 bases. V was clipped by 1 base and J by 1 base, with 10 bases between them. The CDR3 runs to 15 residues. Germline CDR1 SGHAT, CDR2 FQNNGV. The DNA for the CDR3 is TGTGCCAGCAGCTTAGTTGGGGGCTTCCAAGAGACCCAGTACTTC. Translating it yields CASSLVGGFQETQYF. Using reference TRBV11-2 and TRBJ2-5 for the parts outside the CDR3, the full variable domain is EAGVAQSPRYKIIEKRQSVAFWCNPISGHATLYWYQQILGQGPKLLIQFQNNGVVDDSQLPKDRFSAERLKGVDSTLKIQPAKLEDSAVYLCASSLVGGFQETQYFGPGTRLLVL.

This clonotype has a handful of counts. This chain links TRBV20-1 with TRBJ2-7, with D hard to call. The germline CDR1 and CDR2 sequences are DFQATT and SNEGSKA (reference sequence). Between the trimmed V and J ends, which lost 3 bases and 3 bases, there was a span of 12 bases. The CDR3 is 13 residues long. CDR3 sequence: CSASGQSHYEQYF. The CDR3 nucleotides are TGCAGTGCTAGCGGGCAATCTCACTACGAGCAGTACTTC.

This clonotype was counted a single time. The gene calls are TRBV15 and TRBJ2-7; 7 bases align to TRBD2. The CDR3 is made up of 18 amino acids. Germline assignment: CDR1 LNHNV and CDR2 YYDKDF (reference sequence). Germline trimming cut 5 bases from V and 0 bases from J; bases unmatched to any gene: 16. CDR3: CATSEWPLVAGHSYEQYF. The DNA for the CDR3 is TGTGCCACCAGCGAGTGGCCTTTGGTAGCGGGTCACTCCTACGAGCAGTACTTC.